This TCR delta chain was captured by sequencing in a study of gamma-delta chains in newborns, infants, children. This clone has only a few counts. At the DNA level, this CDR3 is encoded by other sequences in the same sample as well. TCRdb processed the reads again with the CATT caller. The sample shows about 11,000 delta-chain clones, roughly 8% of them seen only once. The CDR3 is made up of 20 amino acids. Germline CDR1 GEAIGNYY, CDR2 EKD. J was trimmed by 0 bases and V by 0 bases; bases with no gene match: 7. Sequencing was done on a sample of blood. The gene calls are TRDV2 and TRDJ3; 10 bases align to TRDD3. The sequence was collected from a child who was a newborn, infant or young child, either healthy, febrile or measles-vaccinated (not recorded which). The CDR3 nucleotides read TGTGCCTGTGACACCGCAGGGGGATACGCTTCCTCCTGGGACACCCGACAGATGTTTTTC. This codes for CACDTAGGYASSWDTRQMFF.